This T cell receptor beta chain was recovered during a study of blood T cells in healthy people across ages. Study results and caveats: Leaving the PBMCs unsorted stopped any conclusive comparison of naive versus antigen-experienced cells. More naive CD4+ cells and higher diversity marked long-lived donors relative to aged donors.

To note about this clonotype: No antigen is known for it.

The CDR3 totals 13 residues. Germline CDR1 is SGHRS and CDR2 is YFSETQ. Trimming removed 7 bases from V and 2 bases from J, with 11 bases in between. Every participating donor contributed approximately 9.5 milliliters of peripheral blood through a draw. Together with a sample-barcoded 5' primer, a J-beta primer mix was included in a second PCR lasting roughly 6 to 12 cycles. Each CDR3 protein gets one entry after TCRdb re-called the 5' RACE reads with MiXCR. This sample yields about 720,000 distinct CDR3 sequences, of which 22% are seen a single time; around a fifth belongs to the top ten. Sequencing input: blood. The chain has TRBV5-1 and TRBJ2-3; no firm D call. This TCR derives from an older man in good health. The CDR3, as DNA: TGCGCCAGCTATTTCCACCTCACAGATACGCAGTATTTT. Amino acid sequence: CASYFHLTDTQYF.